A selection of T cell receptor beta chains follows, all from one sample in a study of beta chain features in type 1 diabetes. Sequencing was performed with immunoSEQ multiplex PCR; in TCRdb, only in-frame clones are kept and a portion is missing. Counted here are some 47,000 clones, approximately 44% occurring once; the ten biggest clones make up about 0.13%. Sequencing was done on a sample of stem cell memory CD4+ T cells from blood. Receptor source: a man aged 25-45 years with type 1 diabetes. Each CDR3 is given with its conserved first and last residue. Fields, in order: CDR3 DNA, CDR3 protein, clone size, J gene, V gene, D gene. A D gene is named only where the DNA matches it firmly. The size of a clone is reported for some rows only, either as once, few or many, or as a class for expanded clones.

cdr3_nt: TGTGCCAGCAACCTGGACAGAGCCACGGCGGCAGAAGCTTTCTTT; cdr3_aa: CASNLDRATAAEAFF; clone_size: .; j_call: TRBJ1-1; v_call: TRBV2; d_call: .
cdr3_nt: TGTGCCAGCAGTCGCCTTAGCGGGAGCGCATCAGATACGCAGTATTTT; cdr3_aa: CASSRLSGSASDTQYF; clone_size: .; j_call: TRBJ2-3; v_call: TRBV6-6; d_call: TRBD2
cdr3_nt: TGTGCCAGCAGCGGACAGGGGGCCCTTAATGAAAAACTGTTTTTT; cdr3_aa: CASSGQGALNEKLFF; clone_size: .; j_call: TRBJ1-4; v_call: TRBV2; d_call: TRBD1
cdr3_nt: TGTGCCAGCTCACCAGGCTATGAGCAGTTCTTC; cdr3_aa: CASSPGYEQFF; clone_size: few; j_call: TRBJ2-1; v_call: TRBV18; d_call: .
cdr3_nt: TGTGCCAGCAGTTCCCCCCCCGGGAAAAACTTCTACGAGCAGTACTTC; cdr3_aa: CASSSPPGKNFYEQYF; clone_size: .; j_call: TRBJ2-7; v_call: TRBV28; d_call: .
cdr3_nt: TGTGCCAGTAGTATAGATCAGGGGAAGGGCAATGAGCAGTTCTTC; cdr3_aa: CASSIDQGKGNEQFF; clone_size: .; j_call: TRBJ2-1; v_call: TRBV19; d_call: .
cdr3_nt: TGTGCCAGCAGTTACGGTGGGGGCCCAATCGAGACCCAGTACTTC; cdr3_aa: CASSYGGGPIETQYF; clone_size: .; j_call: TRBJ2-5; v_call: TRBV6-5; d_call: .
cdr3_nt: TGTGCCACCAGCAGAGACCCTGACTATGGCTACACCTTC; cdr3_aa: CATSRDPDYGYTF; clone_size: .; j_call: TRBJ1-2; v_call: TRBV15; d_call: .
cdr3_nt: TGTGCCAGTAGTATCACCGGGTCCTCCTACGAGCAGTACTTC; cdr3_aa: CASSITGSSYEQYF; clone_size: .; j_call: TRBJ2-7; v_call: TRBV19; d_call: .
cdr3_nt: TGTGCCAGCTCACCACAGGACTACTACGAGCAGTACTTC; cdr3_aa: CASSPQDYYEQYF; clone_size: .; j_call: TRBJ2-7; v_call: TRBV18; d_call: .
cdr3_nt: TGTGCCAGCAGCTTAGGGCCTTTTAATTCACCCCTCCACTTT; cdr3_aa: CASSLGPFNSPLHF; clone_size: .; j_call: TRBJ1-6; v_call: TRBV7-2; d_call: .
cdr3_nt: TGTGCCAGCAGCTTAAGGGGTATTTTCACAGATACGCAGTATTTT; cdr3_aa: CASSLRGIFTDTQYF; clone_size: .; j_call: TRBJ2-3; v_call: TRBV7-9; d_call: .
cdr3_nt: TGTGCCAGCAGTTCCCCGGGACAGGGAAAAGTTGAAGCTTTCTTT; cdr3_aa: CASSSPGQGKVEAFF; clone_size: few; j_call: TRBJ1-1; v_call: TRBV6-6; d_call: TRBD1
cdr3_nt: TGTGCCAGCATAGGGGGCAGGGGTGAGCAGTTCTTC; cdr3_aa: CASIGGRGEQFF; clone_size: .; j_call: TRBJ2-1; v_call: TRBV6-5; d_call: TRBD1
cdr3_nt: TGCAGTGCCCAGAGGTGGTACGAGCAGTACTTC; cdr3_aa: CSAQRWYEQYF; clone_size: .; j_call: TRBJ2-7; v_call: TRBV20-1; d_call: .